This TCR beta chain emerged from a study of blood T cell repertoires in COVID-19. Profiled with immunoSEQ multiplex PCR; TCRdb holds only in-frame clones, not every one. The repertoire holds 140,000 or so clones, with around 90% as singletons. CDR1 is LNHDA, CDR2 SQIVND, per germline (reference sequence). V lost 2 bases, J lost 11 bases, and 18 bases lay in between. CDR3 length equals 14 residues. The sequencing sample was made of peripheral blood. The TCR sequence derives from a woman aged 45-60 years with acute or convalescent COVID-19. The chain joins TRBV19 to TRBJ1-1; D unresolved. CDR3 sequence: CASSIQTGVTWAFF. DNA of the CDR3: TGTGCCAGTAGTATACAGACCGGGGTCACGTGGGCTTTCTTT.